The rows below give T cell receptor beta chains drawn from one sample of a study of blood T cell repertoires in COVID-19. Measured with immunoSEQ multiplex PCR; TCRdb has only the in-frame clones, and not every one. This table holds about 300,000 clones, 89% found once. Sequenced: PBMCs or T cells enriched from blood (not recorded which). These receptors came from a woman between 40 and 50 years old who had recovered from COVID-19. The CDR3 runs from the conserved cysteine through the conserved F or W. Some rows mark clone size as missing; the rest say once, few, many or name a class of expanded clone.

TRBJ1-4 | TRBV30 | NA | CAWSAQGYEKLFF
TRBJ2-7 | TRBV4-3 | NA | CASSQGTGASYEQYF
TRBJ2-1 | TRBV10-3 | NA | CAISEGDSEQFF
TRBJ1-2 | TRBV6-2/TRBV6-3 | NA | CASSYPPGQNRDGYTF
TRBJ1-2 | TRBV19 | NA | CASTGQPANYGYTF
TRBJ1-3 | TRBV23-1 | NA | CASRPGDKGNTIYF
TRBJ1-2 | TRBV7-3 | NA | CASSLGTGGAYYGYTF
TRBJ1-2 | TRBV19 | few | CASSTFNYGYTF
TRBJ1-3 | TRBV21-1 | once | CASSKERTGVGGNTIYF
TRBJ1-2 | TRBV5-4 | many | CASSPEQGYHYGYTF